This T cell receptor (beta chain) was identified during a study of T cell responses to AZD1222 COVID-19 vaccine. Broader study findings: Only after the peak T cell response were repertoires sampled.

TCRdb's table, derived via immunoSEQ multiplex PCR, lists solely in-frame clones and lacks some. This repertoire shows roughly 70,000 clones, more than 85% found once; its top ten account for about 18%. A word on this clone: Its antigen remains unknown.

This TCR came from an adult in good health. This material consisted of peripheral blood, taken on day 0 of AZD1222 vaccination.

The CDR3 region is CATRSGTSNQPQHF. As DNA, the CDR3 is TGTGCCACCAGAAGTGGGACTAGCAATCAGCCCCAGCATTTT. The genes are TRBV15 and TRBJ1-5; the D gene is possibly TRBD1 (5 bases). This CDR3 comprises 14 residues. V gave up 6 bases and J gave up 0 bases, with 9 bases separating them. Germline loops: CDR1 LNHNV, CDR2 YYDKDF (reference sequence).